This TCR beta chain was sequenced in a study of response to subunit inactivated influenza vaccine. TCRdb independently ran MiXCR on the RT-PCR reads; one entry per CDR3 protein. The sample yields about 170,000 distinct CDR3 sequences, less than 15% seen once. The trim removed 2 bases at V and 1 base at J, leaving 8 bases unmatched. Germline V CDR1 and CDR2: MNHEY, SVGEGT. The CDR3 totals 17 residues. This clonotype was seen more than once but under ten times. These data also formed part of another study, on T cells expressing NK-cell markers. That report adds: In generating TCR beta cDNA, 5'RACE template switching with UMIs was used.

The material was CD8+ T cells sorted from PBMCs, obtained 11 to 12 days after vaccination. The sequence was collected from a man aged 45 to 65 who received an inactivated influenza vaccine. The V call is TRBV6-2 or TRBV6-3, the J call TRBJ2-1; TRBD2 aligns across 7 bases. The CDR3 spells CASSYIRTSISYNEQFF. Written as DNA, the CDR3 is TGTGCCAGCAGTTACATTCGGACTAGTATTTCCTACAATGAGCAGTTCTTC.